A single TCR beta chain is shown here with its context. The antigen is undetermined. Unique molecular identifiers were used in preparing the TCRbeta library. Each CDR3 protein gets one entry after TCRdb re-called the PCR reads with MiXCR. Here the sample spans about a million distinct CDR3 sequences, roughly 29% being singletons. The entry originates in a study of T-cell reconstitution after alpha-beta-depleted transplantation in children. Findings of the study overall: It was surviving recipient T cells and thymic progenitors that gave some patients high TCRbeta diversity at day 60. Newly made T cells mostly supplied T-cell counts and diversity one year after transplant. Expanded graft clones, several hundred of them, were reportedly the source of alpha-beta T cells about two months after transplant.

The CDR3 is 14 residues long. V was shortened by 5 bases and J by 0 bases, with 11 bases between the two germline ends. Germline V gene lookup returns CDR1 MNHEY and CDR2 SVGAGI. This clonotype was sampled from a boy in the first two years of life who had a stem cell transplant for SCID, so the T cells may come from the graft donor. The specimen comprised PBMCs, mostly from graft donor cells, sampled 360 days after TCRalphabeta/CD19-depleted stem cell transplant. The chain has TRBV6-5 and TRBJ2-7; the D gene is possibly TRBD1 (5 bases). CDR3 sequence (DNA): TGTGCCAGCAGTAACCGACAGAGCTCCTACGAGCAGTACTTC. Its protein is CASSNRQSSYEQYF.